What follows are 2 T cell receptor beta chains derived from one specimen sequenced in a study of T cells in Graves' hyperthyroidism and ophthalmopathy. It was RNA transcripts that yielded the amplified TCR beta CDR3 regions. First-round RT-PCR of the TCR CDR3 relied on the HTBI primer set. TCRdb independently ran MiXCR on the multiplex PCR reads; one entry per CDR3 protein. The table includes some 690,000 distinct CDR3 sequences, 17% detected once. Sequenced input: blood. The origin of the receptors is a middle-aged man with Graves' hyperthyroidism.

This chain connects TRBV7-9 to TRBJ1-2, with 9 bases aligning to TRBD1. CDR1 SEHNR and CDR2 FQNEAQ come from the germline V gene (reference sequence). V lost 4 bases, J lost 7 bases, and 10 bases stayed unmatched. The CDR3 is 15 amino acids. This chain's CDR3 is CASSSKTGGIGGYTF. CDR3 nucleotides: TGTGCCAGCAGCTCTAAAACAGGGGGCATTGGTGGCTACACCTTC.

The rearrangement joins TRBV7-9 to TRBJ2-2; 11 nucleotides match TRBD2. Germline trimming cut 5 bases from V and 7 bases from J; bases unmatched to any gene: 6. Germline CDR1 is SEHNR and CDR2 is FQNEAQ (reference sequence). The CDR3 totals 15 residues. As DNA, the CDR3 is TGTGCCAGCAGCGAGTTACTAGCGGGAGACGGGGAGCTGTTTTTT. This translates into CASSELLAGDGELFF.